Listed below are T cell receptor beta chains from one sample, sequenced in a study of cytomegalovirus exposure and HLA in healthy donors. Profiled with immunoSEQ multiplex PCR; TCRdb holds only in-frame clones, not every one. This repertoire includes 91,000 or so clones. The sequencing input was PBMCs. These TCRs come from a woman between 25 and 40 years old in good health and CMV-seronegative. Both conserved end residues are part of each CDR3. Each record gives: J gene, D gene, V gene, CDR3 protein, CDR3 DNA. A D gene is named only where the DNA matches it firmly.

>TRBJ2-7|TRBD2|TRBV28
CASSFLAGGPSEQYF
TGTGCCAGCAGTTTCCTAGCGGGGGGGCCAAGCGAGCAGTACTTC
>TRBJ2-7|.|TRBV19
CASTLGHSPNYEQYF
TGTGCCAGTACCCTGGGACACTCTCCAAACTACGAGCAGTACTTC
>TRBJ2-7|TRBD2|TRBV5-8
CASSKGLAGLSYEQYF
TGTGCCAGCAGTAAGGGACTAGCGGGTCTCTCCTACGAGCAGTACTTC
>TRBJ2-3|TRBD2|TRBV18
CASSPYSTSGGLADTQYF
TGTGCCAGCTCACCGTATTCGACTAGCGGGGGGTTGGCAGATACGCAGTATTTT
>TRBJ1-1|.|TRBV4-1
CASSLMGGDIGGTEAFF
TGCGCCAGCAGCCTAATGGGGGGGGATATTGGAGGTACTGAAGCTTTCTTT
>TRBJ2-2|TRBD2|TRBV5-1
CASSWAGTSDTGELFF
TGCGCCAGCAGCTGGGCCGGGACTAGCGACACCGGGGAGCTGTTTTTT
>TRBJ1-3|.|TRBV28
CASSYRQYFSGNTIYF
TGTGCCAGCAGCTATAGACAGTACTTCTCTGGAAACACCATATATTTT
>TRBJ1-5|TRBD1|TRBV7-6
CASSLEQGPNQPQHF
TGTGCCAGCAGCTTAGAACAGGGGCCAAACCAGCCCCAGCATTTT
>TRBJ2-6|.|TRBV29-1
CSDVVSLTGANVLTF
TGCAGCGATGTAGTATCCTTGACTGGGGCCAACGTCCTGACTTTC
>TRBJ1-4|.|TRBV6-5
CASSEFFGEKLFF
TGTGCCAGCAGCGAGTTTTTCGGTGAAAAACTGTTTTTT
>TRBJ1-1|TRBD1|TRBV10-3
CAISGRGQAFSDTEAFF
TGTGCCATCAGTGGTAGGGGACAGGCCTTTTCTGACACTGAAGCTTTCTTT